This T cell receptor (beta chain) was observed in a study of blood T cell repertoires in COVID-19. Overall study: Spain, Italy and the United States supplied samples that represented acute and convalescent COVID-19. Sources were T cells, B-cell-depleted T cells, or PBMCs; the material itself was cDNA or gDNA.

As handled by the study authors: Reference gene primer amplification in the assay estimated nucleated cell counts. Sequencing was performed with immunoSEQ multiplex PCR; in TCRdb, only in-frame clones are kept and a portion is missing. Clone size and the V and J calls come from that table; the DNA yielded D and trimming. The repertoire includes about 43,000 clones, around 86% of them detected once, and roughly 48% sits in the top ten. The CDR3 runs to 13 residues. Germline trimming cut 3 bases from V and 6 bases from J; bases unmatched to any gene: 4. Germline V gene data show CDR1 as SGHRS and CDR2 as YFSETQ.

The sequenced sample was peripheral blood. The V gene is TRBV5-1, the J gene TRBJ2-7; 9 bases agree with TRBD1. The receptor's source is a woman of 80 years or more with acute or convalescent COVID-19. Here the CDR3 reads CASSYGTGREQYF. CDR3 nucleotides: TGCGCCAGCAGCTATGGGACAGGGCGCGAGCAGTACTTC.